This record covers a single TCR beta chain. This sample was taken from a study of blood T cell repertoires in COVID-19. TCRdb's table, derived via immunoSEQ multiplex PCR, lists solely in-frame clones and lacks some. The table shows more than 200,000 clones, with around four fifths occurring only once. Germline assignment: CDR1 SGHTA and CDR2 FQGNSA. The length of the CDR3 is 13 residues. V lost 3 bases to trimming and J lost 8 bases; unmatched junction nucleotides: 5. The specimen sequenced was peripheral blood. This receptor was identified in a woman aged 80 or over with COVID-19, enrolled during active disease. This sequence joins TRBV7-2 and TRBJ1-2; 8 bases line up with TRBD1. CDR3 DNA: TGTGCCAGCAGCTTCCAGGGGGCCGCGGGCTACACCTTC. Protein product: CASSFQGAAGYTF.